Below are 27 T cell receptor beta chains sequenced from a single sample in a study of T cell responses to AZD1222 COVID-19 vaccine. The repertoire was sequenced with immunoSEQ multiplex PCR; TCRdb's copy has only in-frame clones and lacks some. The sample consists of approximately 120,000 clones, less than 95% of them appearing once. The sequences come from peripheral blood, collected on day 0 of MenACWY control vaccination. Every receptor here comes from an adult in good health.

The chain recombines TRBV7-9 with TRBJ1-4; D is possibly TRBD1 (6 bases). In germline, CDR1 is SEHNR, CDR2 FQNEAQ (reference sequence). The CDR3 has 17 residues. The V and J ends lost 5 bases and 0 bases respectively, with 16 bases between them. This CDR3 reads CASSPVAGGSTNEKLFF. For the CDR3, the DNA is TGTGCCAGCAGCCCCGTAGCGGGGGGCTCAACTAATGAAAAACTGTTTTTT.

The sample holds a few counts of this clone. V is TRBV28 and J is TRBJ2-4; 13 bases agree with TRBD2. Germline CDR1 reads MDHEN; CDR2 reads SYDVKM. The CDR3 is 17 amino acids. J lost 0 bases, V lost 6 bases, and 5 bases had no gene match. The CDR3 region has the DNA TGTGCCAGCAGCGGGACTAGCGGGGATCTAGCCAAAAACATTCAGTACTTC. Translating it yields CASSGTSGDLAKNIQYF.

The V call is TRBV9, the J call TRBJ1-1, with a weak D call TRBD1 (5 bases). The CDR3 spans 14 residues. V was pared by 0 bases and J by 1 base, with 7 bases between. Germline CDR1 is SGDLS and CDR2 is YYNGEE. The CDR3 reads CASSVGGANTEAFF. The CDR3 coding sequence is TGTGCCAGCAGCGTAGGGGGCGCGAACACTGAAGCTTTCTTT.

The CDR3 here is CSVVVGYLYGYTF. The CDR3, as DNA: TGCAGCGTTGTCGTCGGATACCTCTATGGCTACACCTTC. V is TRBV29-1 and J is TRBJ1-2, with D hard to call. Trimming cost V 4 bases and J 4 bases, with 13 bases left between them. The CDR3 runs to 13 residues. From germline, CDR1 is SQVTM and CDR2 ANQGSEA.

V is TRBV5-1 and J is TRBJ1-6, with D unresolved. CDR3 length: 14 residues. Germline-derived CDR1 and CDR2 are SGHRS and YFSETQ. V lost 0 bases to trimming and J lost 8 bases, with 9 bases between them. CDR3 residues: CASSLGSGDSPLHF. The CDR3 DNA reads as TGCGCCAGCAGCTTGGGTTCCGGCGATTCACCCCTCCACTTT.

This clone was seen a single time. This chain links TRBV20-1 with TRBJ1-2; D gene ambiguous. Trimming took 3 bases from V and 0 from J, leaving 8 bases between them. CDR3 size: 13 residues. CDR1 is DFQATT, CDR2 SNEGSKA, per germline (reference sequence). For the CDR3, the DNA is TGCAGTGCTAGTACGGAAGCTAACTATGGCTACACCTTC. This translates into CSASTEANYGYTF.

The J gene is TRBJ2-3, the V gene TRBV6-4, with D perhaps TRBD2 (5 bases). The V end lost 3 bases, the J end lost 4 bases, and 17 bases lay between the germline ends. Per germline, CDR1 MRHNA and CDR2 SNTAGT. The length of the CDR3 is 16 residues. The CDR3 sequence is CASSENGLGGPDTQYF. Written as DNA, the CDR3 is TGTGCCAGCAGTGAAAACGGACTGGGCGGTCCAGATACGCAGTATTTT.

This chain connects TRBV2 to TRBJ1-6; no definite D call. CDR3 length: 13 residues. The ends were cut back, 4 bases at V and 6 bases at J, with 7 bases in the middle. Germline loops: CDR1 SNHLY, CDR2 FYNNEI. The CDR3 DNA follows: TGTGCCAGCAGTGTTCAGGTTAATTCACCCCTCCACTTT. Translation: CASSVQVNSPLHF.

V is TRBV30 and J is TRBJ1-6; TRBD1 agrees at 10 bases. Per germline, CDR1 GTSNPN and CDR2 SVGIG (reference sequence). The length of the CDR3 is 16 residues. Trimming at V came to 5 bases and at J to 3 bases, leaving 7 bases not matched to a gene. CDR3 region: CAWGPGQGRYNSPLHF. The CDR3 DNA is TGTGCCTGGGGTCCGGGACAGGGGCGCTATAATTCACCCCTCCACTTT.

The gene calls are TRBV7-8 and TRBJ1-2, with D possibly being TRBD1 (5 bases). CDR1 SGHVS and CDR2 FQNEAQ come from the germline V gene. With 4 bases removed from V and 0 bases from J, the gap between germline ends came to 9 bases. The CDR3 contains 14 residues. The CDR3 DNA follows: TGTGCCAGCAGCTCGGGACTGACTAACTATGGCTACACCTTC. It yields the protein CASSSGLTNYGYTF.

The chain has TRBV2 and TRBJ2-7; D is unresolved. Germline V gives CDR1 SNHLY, CDR2 FYNNEI. V was clipped by 5 bases and J by 3 bases, with 2 bases between them. There are 10 residues in the CDR3. The CDR3 spells CASSNYEQYF. The CDR3 region has the DNA TGTGCCAGCAGTAACTACGAGCAGTACTTC. Variable domain in full (rest from reference TRBV2 and TRBJ2-7): EPEVTQTPSHQVTQMGQEVILRCVPISNHLYFYWYRQILGQKVEFLVSFYNNEISEKSEIFDDQFSVERPDGSNFTLKIRSTKLEDSAMYFCASSNYEQYFGPGTRLTVT.

The count of this clone is one. The chain recombines TRBV29-1 with TRBJ1-2; no definite D call. V lost 3 bases to trimming and J lost 6 bases, with 11 bases between them. Germline assignment: CDR1 SQVTM and CDR2 ANQGSEA. The CDR3 consists of 12 residues. The CDR3 sequence: CSVDLTRDGYTF. As DNA, the CDR3 is TGCAGCGTTGATCTCACACGTGATGGCTACACCTTC.

The chain is built from TRBV4-2 and TRBJ2-3; 15 bases line up with TRBD2. This CDR3 is 19 amino acids long. Germline trimming cut 3 bases from V and 2 bases from J; bases unmatched to any gene: 9. Germline V gives CDR1 LGHNA, CDR2 YNFKEQ. The CDR3 is CASSQGLAGGSPFTDTQYF. The CDR3 DNA reads as TGTGCCAGCAGCCAGGGACTAGCGGGGGGTTCCCCTTTCACAGATACGCAGTATTTT.

The chain links TRBV18 to TRBJ1-6; no clear D gene. The CDR3 sequence is 17 residues long. V was shortened by 1 base and J by 0 bases, with 10 bases between the two germline ends. The germline V gene encodes CDR1 KGHSH and CDR2 LQKENI. The CDR3 coding sequence is TGTGCCAGCTCACCACTCGGGGAAAGCTCCTATAATTCACCCCTCCACTTT. This translates into CASSPLGESSYNSPLHF.

The chain combines TRBV30 with TRBJ2-7; TRBD1 aligns across 7 bases. Unmatched junction bases numbered 5, after V lost 0 bases and J lost 0 bases. The CDR3 is 15 amino acids. Germline CDR1 GTSNPN, CDR2 SVGIG (reference sequence). The CDR3 protein is CAWSVLTGPSYEQYF. For the CDR3, the DNA is TGTGCCTGGAGTGTACTGACAGGGCCCTCCTACGAGCAGTACTTC.

This clone was recorded once. The rearrangement uses TRBV19 and TRBJ2-1, with D possibly being TRBD2 (6 bases). V lost 6 bases, J lost 4 bases, and 16 bases lay in between. The CDR3 spans 15 residues. The germline CDR1 and CDR2 sequences are LNHDA and SQIVND (reference sequence). The CDR3 spells CASSTQRVTYNEQFF. The CDR3 DNA is TGTGCCAGTAGCACTCAGCGGGTAACGTACAATGAGCAGTTCTTC.

V is TRBV29-1 and J is TRBJ1-5; D is ambiguous. The germline V gene has CDR1 SQVTM and CDR2 ANQGSEA. The CDR3 has 14 residues. Trimming left V 0 bases short and J 8 bases short, with 14 bases between. CDR3 region: CSVEEGWLGEPQHF. CDR3 nucleotides: TGCAGCGTTGAAGAGGGGTGGCTTGGCGAGCCCCAGCATTTT.

The chain has TRBV27 and TRBJ2-7; tentatively, D is TRBD1 (5 bases). V lost 3 bases and J 2 bases, leaving 11 bases between the germline ends. Looked up from germline, CDR1 is MNHEY and CDR2 is SMNVEV (reference sequence). This CDR3 has 14 amino acids. The CDR3 here is CASSFLQTAYEQYF. CDR3 in DNA: TGTGCCAGCAGTTTTCTACAGACAGCCTACGAGCAGTACTTC.

The chain is built from TRBV29-1 and TRBJ2-2; D possibly matches TRBD1 or TRBD2 (5 bases each). The V and J ends lost 2 bases and 4 bases respectively, with 17 bases between them. This CDR3 comprises 16 residues. Germline CDR1 SQVTM, CDR2 ANQGSEA. CDR3 region: CSVETGTPAGTGELFF. The CDR3 nucleotides are TGCAGCGTTGAAACCGGGACGCCTGCGGGCACCGGGGAGCTGTTTTTT.

A remark on this clone: Germline and junction disagree at one end, which may indicate a read error. The V and J genes are TRBV19 and TRBJ1-1; no reliable D call. Germline values: CDR1 LNHDA, CDR2 SQIVND (reference sequence). The CDR3 runs to 13 residues. In DNA, the CDR3 is TGTGCCAGTAGCTCGCGAGGGAACCCTGAAGCTTTCTTT. Amino acids: CASSSRGNPEAFF.

This rearrangement joins TRBV12-3 or TRBV12-4 to TRBJ2-1, with D unresolved. The CDR3 has 13 amino acids. With 1 base removed from V and 4 bases from J, the gap between germline ends came to 5 bases. CDR3 nucleotide sequence: TGTGCCAGCAGTTTAGTCGGATACAATGAGCAGTTCTTC. Translation gives CASSLVGYNEQFF.

The chain carries TRBV7-9 and TRBJ2-1; 13 nucleotides agree with TRBD2. The CDR3 spans 16 residues. In germline, CDR1 is SEHNR, CDR2 FQNEAQ (reference sequence). The ends lost 1 base at V and 8 bases at J; junction bases unmatched: 5. The CDR3 DNA reads TGTGCCAGCAGCTTAGGACTAGCGGGGGGTCGGGATGAGCAGTTCTTC. Its translation is CASSLGLAGGRDEQFF.

V and J are TRBV7-9 and TRBJ2-1; maybe TRBD2 (5 bases). The length of the CDR3 is 13 residues. Germline lookup yields CDR1 SEHNR and CDR2 FQNEAQ (reference sequence). V lost 2 bases to trimming and J lost 8 bases, with 10 bases between them. The CDR3 DNA reads TGTGCCAGCAGCTTACGAGGGATCCATGAGCAGTTCTTC. Its translation: CASSLRGIHEQFF.

The CDR3 region has the DNA TGTGCCAGCAGTAAGACTAGCGGGGCCCGAAACAATGAGCAGTTCTTC. Protein: CASSKTSGARNNEQFF. The rearrangement uses TRBV28 and TRBJ2-1; 11 bases match TRBD2. From germline, CDR1 is MDHEN and CDR2 SYDVKM. V shed 5 bases and J 5 bases; nucleotides not matched to a gene: 8. The CDR3 totals 16 residues.

A note on this clone: This sample also contains other DNA sequences that code for the same CDR3. The chain recombines TRBV18 with TRBJ2-5; D possibly corresponds to TRBD2 (6 bases). V lost 0 bases, J lost 2 bases, and 7 bases lay in between. CDR3 length: 14 amino acids. CDR1 KGHSH and CDR2 LQKENI come from the germline V gene. The CDR3 region has the DNA TGTGCCAGCTCACCACCGGGACTTCAAGAGACCCAGTACTTC. This gives the protein CASSPPGLQETQYF.

The rearrangement uses TRBV7-9 and TRBJ2-1; D gene unclear. The germline CDR1 and CDR2 sequences are SEHNR and FQNEAQ (reference sequence). The CDR3 loop spans 13 amino acids. Trimming left V 5 bases short and J 7 bases short, with 12 bases between. The CDR3 DNA sequence: TGTGCCAGCAGCCCGAAGAAGGGAAATGAGCAGTTCTTC. Translation gives CASSPKKGNEQFF. The variable domain in full, with the rest retrieved from reference TRBV7-9 and TRBJ2-1, is DTGVSQNPRHKITKRGQNVTFRCDPISEHNRLYWYRQTLGQGPEFLTYFQNEAQLEKSRLLSDRFSAERPKGSFSTLEIQRTEQGDSAMYLCASSPKKGNEQFFGPGTRLTVL.

The chain couples TRBV5-4 to TRBJ1-2; TRBD1 agrees at 7 bases. The germline V gene has CDR1 SGHNT and CDR2 YYREEE (reference sequence). This CDR3 region has 17 residues. V trimming: 0 bases; J trimming: 2 bases; junction bases outside the gene matches: 10. The CDR3 loop is CASSLGFLQGLNYGYTF. CDR3 sequence (DNA): TGTGCCAGCAGCTTGGGATTTTTACAGGGGTTAAACTATGGCTACACCTTC.